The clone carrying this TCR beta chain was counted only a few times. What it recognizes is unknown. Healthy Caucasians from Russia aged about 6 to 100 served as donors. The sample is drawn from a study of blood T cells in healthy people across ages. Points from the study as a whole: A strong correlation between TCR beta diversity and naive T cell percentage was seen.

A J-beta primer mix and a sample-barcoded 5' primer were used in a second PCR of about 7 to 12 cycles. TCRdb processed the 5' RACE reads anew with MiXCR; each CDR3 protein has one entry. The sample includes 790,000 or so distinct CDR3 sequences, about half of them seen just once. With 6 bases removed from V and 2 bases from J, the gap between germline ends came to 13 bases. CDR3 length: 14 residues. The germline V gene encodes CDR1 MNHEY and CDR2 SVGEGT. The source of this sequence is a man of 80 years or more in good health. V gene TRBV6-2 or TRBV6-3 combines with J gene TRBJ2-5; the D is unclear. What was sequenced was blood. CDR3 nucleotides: TGTGCCAGCAGGGGAACACTGGTACAAGAGACCCAGTACTTC. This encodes CASRGTLVQETQYF.